Listed here are 31 T cell receptor beta chains from one sample, sequenced in a study of early T cells in non-severe SARS-CoV-2 infection. Each CDR3 protein is one row after TCRdb ran MiXCR on the 5' RACE reads. Among approximately 29,000 distinct CDR3 sequences listed, about 6% were seen once. The sequenced material came from whole blood. The receptors stem from an adult who was a healthcare worker with PCR-confirmed SARS-CoV-2 infection or an uninfected control (not recorded which).

In this sample, this clonotype turned up many times. This chain joins TRBV20-1 and TRBJ2-3, with D possibly TRBD2 on 6 matching bases. The germline V gene encodes CDR1 DFQATT and CDR2 SNEGSKA (reference sequence). The length of the CDR3 is 15 residues. V was cut by 3 bases and J by 3 bases, with 16 bases left in between. CDR3 in DNA: TGCAGTGCTAGTTTGCCGGGAGTACTTACAGATACGCAGTATTTT. Its translation is CSASLPGVLTDTQYF.

In this sample, this clonotype turned up many times. The gene calls are TRBV12-3 or TRBV12-4 and TRBJ2-7; D is tentatively TRBD1 or TRBD2 (5 bases each). This CDR3 contains 14 residues. V gave up 4 bases and J gave up 0 bases, with 10 bases separating them. The CDR3 DNA is TGTGCCAGCAGTTCAGCCGGGGCCTCCTACGAGCAGTACTTC. Residues: CASSSAGASYEQYF.

This clonotype was seen many times. CDR3 DNA: TGTGCCAGCAGCCAGACTAGCGGGGGGGCCGGTTCGCAGTATTTT. This encodes CASSQTSGGAGSQYF. The J gene is TRBJ2-3, the V gene TRBV7-3; TRBD2 agrees at 14 bases. CDR3 length: 15 residues. CDR1 and CDR2 from the germline V gene are SGHTA and FQGTGA. V trimming: 5 bases; J trimming: 10 bases; junction bases outside the gene matches: 8.

Only a few counts were recorded for this clonotype. This rearrangement joins TRBV12-3 or TRBV12-4 to TRBJ2-2; no clear D gene. The V and J ends lost 7 bases and 1 base respectively, with 4 bases between them. The CDR3 loop spans 12 amino acids. For the CDR3, the DNA is TGTGCCAGCATCCAGAACACCGGGGAGCTGTTTTTT. Protein product: CASIQNTGELFF.

Ten or more counts support this clonotype. The genes are TRBV29-1 and TRBJ1-2; 8 bases map to TRBD1. Losses at the gene ends were 0 bases for V and 8 bases for J; bases not matched to a gene: 2. This CDR3 comprises 12 residues. Germline V gene data show CDR1 as SQVTM and CDR2 as ANQGSEA. This CDR3 is CSVEEQGEGYTF. The CDR3, as DNA: TGCAGCGTTGAAGAACAGGGGGAGGGCTACACCTTC.

Within the sample, this clonotype is medium-sized. This sequence joins TRBV29-1 and TRBJ1-3; D is uncertain. CDR1 is SQVTM and CDR2 is ANQGSEA in the germline V gene. The CDR3 length is 12 residues. V lost 4 bases to trimming and J lost 1 base, with 5 bases between them. As DNA, the CDR3 is TGCAGCGTTGTAGGGTCTGGAAACACCATATATTTT. This codes for CSVVGSGNTIYF.

Only a few counts were recorded for this clonotype. The CDR3 is CASSVETGGNYEQYF. The CDR3 DNA is TGTGCCAGCAGCGTAGAGACAGGGGGCAACTACGAGCAGTACTTC. The V gene is TRBV9, the J gene TRBJ2-7; 10 positions agree with TRBD1. In germline, CDR1 is SGDLS, CDR2 YYNGEE. The CDR3 length is 15 residues. Trimming took 0 bases from V and 3 from J; bases not matched to a gene: 3.

This clonotype was counted many times. The chain combines TRBV27 with TRBJ2-3, with 7 nucleotides matching TRBD1. Unmatched junction bases numbered 3, after V lost 6 bases and J lost 0 bases. This CDR3 spans 14 amino acids. CDR1 is MNHEY, CDR2 SMNVEV, per germline (reference sequence). CDR3 loop: CASRRTGSTDTQYF. The CDR3 bases are TGTGCCAGCAGACGGACAGGAAGCACAGATACGCAGTATTTT.

This clonotype was seen ten or more times. The V and J genes are TRBV7-2 and TRBJ2-1; 9 bases agree with TRBD1. CDR1 SGHTA and CDR2 FQGNSA come from the germline V gene. The junction had 4 bases not matched to a gene; V was cut back by 5 bases and J by 5 bases. There are 14 residues in the CDR3. The CDR3 DNA reads as TGTGCCAGCAGCCCATGGACAGGGGACAATGAGCAGTTCTTC. Translated, it gives CASSPWTGDNEQFF.

This clonotype was picked up many times. The CDR3 DNA reads as TGTGCCAGCTCCTTGAGAGCTCCCAATCAGCCCCAGCATTTT. It yields the protein CASSLRAPNQPQHF. The V gene is TRBV7-2, the J gene TRBJ1-5; no reliable D call. The CDR3 has 14 amino acids. Trimming took 8 bases from V and 3 from J, leaving 14 bases between them. Germline V gives CDR1 SGHTA, CDR2 FQGNSA.

This clonotype was seen repeatedly, ten times or more. Germline is not matched at one junction end, which may reflect a read error. The J gene is TRBJ2-1, the V gene TRBV7-8; D is possibly TRBD1 (5 bases). The CDR3 is made up of 13 amino acids. Germline loops: CDR1 SGHVS, CDR2 FQNEAQ. The CDR3 DNA reads as TGTGCCAGCAGCGTAGCAGGGCGGAATGAGCAGTTCTTC. Its translation: CASSVAGRNEQFF. The variable domain in full, with the rest retrieved from reference TRBV7-8 and TRBJ2-1, is GAGVSQSPRYKVAKRGQDVALRCDPISGHVSLFWYQQALGQGPEFLTYFQNEAQLDKSGLPSDRFFAERPEGSVSTLKIQRTQQEDSAVYLCASSVAGRNEQFFGPGTRLTVL.

This clonotype was seen repeatedly, ten times or more. This sequence joins TRBV6-6 and TRBJ1-2, with D unresolved. V lost 0 bases, J lost 7 bases, and 6 bases lay in between. This CDR3 is 12 amino acids long. The germline CDR1 and CDR2 sequences are MNHNY and SVGAGI (reference sequence). The CDR3 here is CASSYSTPGYTF. The CDR3 coding sequence is TGTGCCAGCAGTTACTCGACTCCTGGCTACACCTTC.

This chain joins TRBV6-6 and TRBJ1-1; D is possibly TRBD1 (6 bases). V was trimmed by 0 bases and J by 11 bases, leaving 16 bases between them. The CDR3 covers 14 residues. Per the germline V gene, CDR1 is MNHNY and CDR2 is SVGAGI (reference sequence). The CDR3 region is CASSYSSRGADAFF. For the CDR3, the DNA is TGTGCCAGCAGTTACTCGAGTCGGGGGGCAGATGCTTTCTTT.

The sample holds many counts of this clonotype. The chain carries TRBV12-3 or TRBV12-4 and TRBJ1-1, with D perhaps TRBD1 (5 bases). CDR3 length equals 14 residues. Trimming shortened V by 5 bases and J by 0 bases, and 10 bases separated the two germline ends. CDR3 nucleotide sequence: TGTGCCAGCAGTCCAGGGATCGTGAACACTGAAGCTTTCTTT. This translates into CASSPGIVNTEAFF.

This clonotype was detected ten times or more. This rearrangement joins TRBV28 to TRBJ2-6, with no clear D. The V end was cut by 8 bases, the J end by 0 bases, with 2 bases between. CDR3 length: 12 residues. From germline, CDR1 is MDHEN and CDR2 SYDVKM. CDR3 bases: TGTGCCAGCCGCTCTGGGGCCAACGTCCTGACTTTC. It is translated as CASRSGANVLTF.

This clonotype was recorded at least ten times. The chain uses TRBV6-1 and TRBJ2-3; 12 nucleotides line up with TRBD2. Germline CDR1 is MNHNS and CDR2 is SASEGT. The CDR3 contains 15 residues. Trimming took 2 bases from V and 5 from J; bases not matched to a gene: 2. Here the CDR3 DNA reads TGTGCCAGCAGTGAACTAGCGGGAGGGCAAGATACGCAGTATTTT. Amino acids: CASSELAGGQDTQYF.

The J gene is TRBJ2-1, the V gene TRBV10-3, with TRBD2 matching 10 bases. The CDR3 runs 14 residues. Germline lookup yields CDR1 ENHRY and CDR2 SYGVKD. Trimming removed 8 bases from V and 1 base from J; junction bases left unmatched: 2. CDR3: CAIGLAASYNEQFF. The CDR3 region has the DNA TGTGCCATCGGACTAGCGGCATCCTACAATGAGCAGTTCTTC.

In this sample, this clonotype turned up many times. The chain carries TRBV3-1 and TRBJ2-7; D is tentatively TRBD1 or TRBD2 (5 bases each). The ends were cut back, 4 bases at V and 0 bases at J, with 10 bases in the middle. This CDR3 region has 14 residues. In germline, CDR1 is LGHDT, CDR2 YNNKEL (reference sequence). CDR3 loop: CASSREGSSYEQYF. CDR3 coding DNA: TGTGCCAGCAGCCGCGAGGGGAGCTCCTACGAGCAGTACTTC.

As concerns this clonotype: Being one base from a much bigger clone, this may be a read error. The chain has TRBV12-3 or TRBV12-4 and TRBJ2-7; D call uncertain. This CDR3 is 13 amino acids long. This chain's CDR3 is CASSFLGNYGQYF. The CDR3 DNA reads as TGTGCCAGCAGTTTCCTGGGGAACTACGGGCAGTACTTC.

This clonotype was seen a few times. This chain links TRBV4-1 with TRBJ2-2, with D tentatively TRBD1 (5 bases). Per germline, CDR1 MGHRA and CDR2 YSYEKL. There are 16 residues in the CDR3. V dropped 0 bases and J dropped 4 bases, with 12 bases sitting between them. CDR3 in amino acids: CASSQDHQGRTGELFF. CDR3 DNA: TGCGCCAGCAGCCAAGATCACCAGGGTCGCACCGGGGAGCTGTTTTTT.

This clonotype has ten or more counts. V is TRBV20-1 and J is TRBJ2-7; weak D call: TRBD2 (5 bases). The CDR3 totals 12 residues. V was cut by 1 base and J by 3 bases, with 7 bases left in between. Germline CDR1 and CDR2: DFQATT and SNEGSKA (reference sequence). DNA of the CDR3: TGCAGTGCTAGAGTGGAGGTCTACGAGCAGTACTTC. It codes for CSARVEVYEQYF.

This clonotype came up a few times. A junction end diverges from the germline sequence, so it may reflect a read error. This rearrangement joins TRBV9 to TRBJ1-3; no clear D. Germline V CDR1 and CDR2: SGDLS, YYNGEE. The CDR3 totals 16 residues. The CDR3 DNA follows: TGTGCCGGCAGCTCCCCTGCGCAACCCTCTGGAAACACCATATATTTT. It specifies CAGSSPAQPSGNTIYF.

This clonotype was seen ten or more times. This chain uses TRBV10-1 with TRBJ2-7; 8 positions match TRBD1. J gave up 3 bases and V 1 base, and 5 bases lay outside the gene matches. Germline V gene sequence: CDR1 WNHNN, CDR2 SYGVQD (reference sequence). CDR3 length: 15 residues. The CDR3 is CASSEYWTGLYEQYF. For the CDR3, the DNA is TGCGCCAGCAGTGAGTATTGGACAGGGCTCTACGAGCAGTACTTC.

This clonotype was counted many times. The chain is built from TRBV29-1 and TRBJ2-5; 15 bases are a match to TRBD2. From germline, CDR1 is SQVTM and CDR2 ANQGSEA. The CDR3 covers 15 residues. V trimming: 7 bases; J trimming: 3 bases; junction bases outside the gene matches: 6. The CDR3 here is CSGGTSGRTKETQYF. CDR3 bases: TGCAGCGGTGGGACTAGCGGGAGGACCAAAGAGACCCAGTACTTC. Full variable domain (rest looked up from reference TRBV29-1 and TRBJ2-5): SAVISQKPSRDICQRGTSLTIQCQVDSQVTMMFWYRQQPGQSLTLIATANQGSEATYESGFVIDKFPISRPNLTFSTLTVSNMSPEDSSIYLCSGGTSGRTKETQYFGPGTRLLVL.

This clonotype was counted many times. V is TRBV6-8 and J is TRBJ2-4; TRBD2 matches at 11 bases. V dropped 4 bases and J dropped 10; count of bases not matched to a gene: 18. CDR3 length: 18 amino acids. Germline V gene sequence: CDR1 MNHGY, CDR2 SAAAGT. CDR3 DNA sequence: TGTGCCAGCAGTTCGACTAGCGGGGAGCCCATTTCTCGGGGGATTCAGTACTTC. Protein sequence: CASSSTSGEPISRGIQYF.

The sample holds many counts of this clonotype. The rearrangement uses TRBV6-2 or TRBV6-3 and TRBJ2-7, with D perhaps matching TRBD1 or TRBD2 (5 bases each). The CDR3 is 15 amino acids. CDR1 is MNHEY and CDR2 is SVGEGT in the germline V gene. V lost 0 bases and J 6 bases, leaving 15 bases between the germline ends. CDR3 in DNA: TGTGCCAGCAGTTACTCTAGGTGGGAGCAGGGCGAGCAGTACTTC. It yields the protein CASSYSRWEQGEQYF.

This clonotype was observed at least ten times. The V call is TRBV6-2 or TRBV6-3, the J call TRBJ2-1, with D tentatively TRBD1 (5 bases). Germline V gene lookup returns CDR1 MNHEY and CDR2 SVGEGT. The V end lost 4 bases, the J end lost 6 bases, and 19 bases lay between the germline ends. This CDR3 contains 16 residues. The CDR3 protein is CASSFTVQGWVNEQFF. The CDR3 nucleotides read TGTGCCAGCAGTTTCACCGTTCAGGGATGGGTCAATGAGCAGTTCTTC.

At least ten counts were recorded for this clonotype. The V gene is TRBV11-2, the J gene TRBJ2-7; D gene unclear. Trimming cost V 0 bases and J 6 bases, with 6 bases left between them. The CDR3 consists of 12 residues. Germline lookup yields CDR1 SGHAT and CDR2 FQNNGV. CDR3 residues: CASSLEVGEQYF. CDR3 DNA: TGTGCCAGCAGCTTAGAAGTCGGCGAGCAGTACTTC. The full variable domain, rest sourced from reference TRBV11-2 and TRBJ2-7, is EAGVAQSPRYKIIEKRQSVAFWCNPISGHATLYWYQQILGQGPKLLIQFQNNGVVDDSQLPKDRFSAERLKGVDSTLKIQPAKLEDSAVYLCASSLEVGEQYFGPGTRLTVT.

This clonotype was seen repeatedly, ten times or more. This chain joins TRBV20-1 and TRBJ2-5; D gene uncertain. Germline V gene lookup returns CDR1 DFQATT and CDR2 SNEGSKA (reference sequence). V lost 5 bases and J lost 7, with 20 bases in between. The CDR3 length is 14 residues. The CDR3 nucleotides read TGCAGTGCTGGTTCGATTAGCCCCGATGGGACCCAGTACTTC. This encodes CSAGSISPDGTQYF.

Ten or more counts support this clonotype. The V gene is TRBV24-1, the J gene TRBJ2-5, with 10 bases matching TRBD1. The J segment lost 5 bases and the V segment lost 4 bases, leaving 6 bases of the junction unmatched. Germline CDR1 reads KGHDR; CDR2 reads SFDVKD. This CDR3 has 15 residues. CDR3 in DNA: TGTGCCACCAGTGAGGACAGGACAGGGGGGGAGACCCAGTACTTC. Its translation: CATSEDRTGGETQYF.

This chain uses TRBV5-8 with TRBJ1-5; D call uncertain. CDR3 length equals 13 residues. V lost 5 bases and J lost 0, with 6 bases in between. Germline CDR1 reads SGHTS; CDR2 reads YDEGEE. The CDR3 DNA reads as TGTGCCAGCAGTGAGTATAGCAATCAGCCCCAGCATTTT. It codes for CASSEYSNQPQHF.